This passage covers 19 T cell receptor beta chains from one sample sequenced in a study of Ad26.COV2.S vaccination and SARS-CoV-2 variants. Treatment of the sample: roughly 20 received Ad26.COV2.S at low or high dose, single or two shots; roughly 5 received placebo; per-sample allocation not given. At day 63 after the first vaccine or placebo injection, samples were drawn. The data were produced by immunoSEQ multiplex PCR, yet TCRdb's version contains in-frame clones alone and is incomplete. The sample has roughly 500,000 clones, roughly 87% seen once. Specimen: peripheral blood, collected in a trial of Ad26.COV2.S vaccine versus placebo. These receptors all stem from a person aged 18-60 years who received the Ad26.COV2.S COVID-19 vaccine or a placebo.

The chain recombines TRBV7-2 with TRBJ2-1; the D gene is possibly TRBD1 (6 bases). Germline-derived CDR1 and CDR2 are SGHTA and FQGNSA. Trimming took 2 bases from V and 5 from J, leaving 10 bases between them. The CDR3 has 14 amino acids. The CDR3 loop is CASSLSAGDNEQFF. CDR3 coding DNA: TGTGCCAGCAGCTTATCGGCAGGGGACAATGAGCAGTTCTTC. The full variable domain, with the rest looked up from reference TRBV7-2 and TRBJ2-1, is GAGVSQSPSNKVTEKGKDVELRCDPISGHTALYWYRQSLGQGLEFLIYFQGNSAPDKSGLPSDRFSAERTGGSVSTLTIQRTQQEDSAVYLCASSLSAGDNEQFFGPGTRLTVL.

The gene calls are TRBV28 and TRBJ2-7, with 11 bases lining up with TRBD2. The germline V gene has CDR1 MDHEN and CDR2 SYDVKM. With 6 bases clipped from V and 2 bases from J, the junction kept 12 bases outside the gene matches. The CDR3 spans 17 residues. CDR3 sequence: CASSLPPLAGVPYEQYF. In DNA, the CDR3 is TGTGCCAGCAGCCTTCCACCACTAGCGGGAGTTCCCTACGAGCAGTACTTC.

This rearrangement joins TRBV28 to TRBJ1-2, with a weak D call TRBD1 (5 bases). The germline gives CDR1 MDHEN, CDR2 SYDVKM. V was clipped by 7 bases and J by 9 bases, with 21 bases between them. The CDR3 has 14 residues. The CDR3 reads CASTLGPLQERYTF. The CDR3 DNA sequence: TGTGCCAGCACCCTGGGGCCCCTGCAGGAACGCTACACCTTC.

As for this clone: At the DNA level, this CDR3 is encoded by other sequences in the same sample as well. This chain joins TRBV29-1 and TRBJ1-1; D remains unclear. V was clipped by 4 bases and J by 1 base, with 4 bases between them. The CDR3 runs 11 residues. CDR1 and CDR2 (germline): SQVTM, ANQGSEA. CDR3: CSVGKNTEAFF. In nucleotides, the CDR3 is TGCAGCGTTGGCAAGAACACTGAAGCTTTCTTT. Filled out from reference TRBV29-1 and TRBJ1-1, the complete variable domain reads SAVISQKPSRDICQRGTSLTIQCQVDSQVTMMFWYRQQPGQSLTLIATANQGSEATYESGFVIDKFPISRPNLTFSTLTVSNMSPEDSSIYLCSVGKNTEAFFGQGTRLTVV.

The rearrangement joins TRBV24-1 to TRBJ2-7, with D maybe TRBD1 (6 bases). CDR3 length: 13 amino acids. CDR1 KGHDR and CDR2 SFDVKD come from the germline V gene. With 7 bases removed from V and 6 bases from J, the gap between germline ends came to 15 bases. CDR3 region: CATSETGLGEQYF. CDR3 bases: TGTGCCACCAGCGAAACAGGGCTGGGCGAGCAGTACTTC.

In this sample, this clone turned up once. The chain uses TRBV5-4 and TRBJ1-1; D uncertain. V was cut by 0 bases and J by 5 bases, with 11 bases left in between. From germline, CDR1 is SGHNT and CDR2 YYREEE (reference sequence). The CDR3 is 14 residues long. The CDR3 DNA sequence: TGTGCCAGCAGCTTGGAACGTCGGAAAACTGAAGCTTTCTTT. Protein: CASSLERRKTEAFF.

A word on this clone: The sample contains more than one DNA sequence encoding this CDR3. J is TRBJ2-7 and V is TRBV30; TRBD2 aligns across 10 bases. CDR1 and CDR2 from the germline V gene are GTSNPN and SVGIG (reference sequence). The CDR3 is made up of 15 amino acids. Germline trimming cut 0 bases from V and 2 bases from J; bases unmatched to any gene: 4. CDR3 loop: CAWSVLAGGPYEQYF. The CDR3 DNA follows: TGTGCCTGGAGTGTTTTAGCGGGAGGCCCCTACGAGCAGTACTTC.

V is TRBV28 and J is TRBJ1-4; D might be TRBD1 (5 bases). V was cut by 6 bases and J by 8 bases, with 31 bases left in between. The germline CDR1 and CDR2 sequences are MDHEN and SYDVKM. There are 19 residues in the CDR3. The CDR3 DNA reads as TGTGCCAGCAGCGCTATCATCACCCGGGGCAGGGCCACGAAGGAAAAACTGTTTTTT. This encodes CASSAIITRGRATKEKLFF.

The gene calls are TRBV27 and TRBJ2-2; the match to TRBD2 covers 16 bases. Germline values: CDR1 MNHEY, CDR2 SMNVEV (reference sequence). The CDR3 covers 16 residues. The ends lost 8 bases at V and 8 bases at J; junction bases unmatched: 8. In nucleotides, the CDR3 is TGTGCCAGCCGACCCCGGGGACTAGCGGGAGGGGGGGAGCTGTTTTTT. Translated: CASRPRGLAGGGELFF.

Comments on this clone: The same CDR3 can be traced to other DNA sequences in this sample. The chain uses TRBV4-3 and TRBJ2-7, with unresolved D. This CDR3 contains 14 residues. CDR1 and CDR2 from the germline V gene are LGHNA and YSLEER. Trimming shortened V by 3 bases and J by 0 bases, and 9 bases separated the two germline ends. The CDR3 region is CASSQEVLSYEQYF. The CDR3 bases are TGCGCCAGCAGCCAGGAAGTCCTCTCCTACGAGCAGTACTTC.

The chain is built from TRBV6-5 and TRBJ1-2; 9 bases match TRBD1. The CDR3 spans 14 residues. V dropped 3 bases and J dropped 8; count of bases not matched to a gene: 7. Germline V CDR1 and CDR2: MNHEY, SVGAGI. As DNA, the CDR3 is TGTGCCAGCAGTTATGGACAGGGGATCGGCGGCTACACCTTC. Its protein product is CASSYGQGIGGYTF.

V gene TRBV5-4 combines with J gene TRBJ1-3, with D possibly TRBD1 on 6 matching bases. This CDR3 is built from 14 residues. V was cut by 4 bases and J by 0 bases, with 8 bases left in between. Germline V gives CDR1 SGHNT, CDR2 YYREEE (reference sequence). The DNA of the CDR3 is TGTGCCAGCAGCATAGGGGGCTCTGGAAACACCATATATTTT. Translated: CASSIGGSGNTIYF.

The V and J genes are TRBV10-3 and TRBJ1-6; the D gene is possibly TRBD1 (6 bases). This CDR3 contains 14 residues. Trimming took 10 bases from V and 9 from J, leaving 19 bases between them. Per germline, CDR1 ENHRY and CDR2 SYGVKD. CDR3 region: CATGGVGEASPLHF. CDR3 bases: TGTGCCACGGGGGGCGTGGGGGAAGCTTCACCCCTCCACTTT.

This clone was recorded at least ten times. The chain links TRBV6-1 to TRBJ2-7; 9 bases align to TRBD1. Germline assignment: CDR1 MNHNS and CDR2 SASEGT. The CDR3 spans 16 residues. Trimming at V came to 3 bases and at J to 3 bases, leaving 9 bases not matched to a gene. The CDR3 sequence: CASSETPGQGLYEQYF. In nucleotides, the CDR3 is TGTGCCAGCAGTGAGACCCCGGGACAGGGCCTCTACGAGCAGTACTTC.

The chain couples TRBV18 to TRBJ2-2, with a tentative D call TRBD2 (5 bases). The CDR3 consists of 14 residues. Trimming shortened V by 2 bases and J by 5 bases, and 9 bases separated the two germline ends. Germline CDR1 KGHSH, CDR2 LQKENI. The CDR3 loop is CASSPGLATGELFF. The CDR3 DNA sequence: TGTGCCAGCTCACCAGGTTTAGCGACCGGGGAGCTGTTTTTT.

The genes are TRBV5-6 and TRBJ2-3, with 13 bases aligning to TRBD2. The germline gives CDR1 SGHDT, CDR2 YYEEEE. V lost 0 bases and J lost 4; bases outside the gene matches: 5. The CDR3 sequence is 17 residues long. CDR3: CASSLGTSGSVADTQYF. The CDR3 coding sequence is TGTGCCAGCAGCTTGGGGACTAGCGGGAGCGTCGCAGATACGCAGTATTTT. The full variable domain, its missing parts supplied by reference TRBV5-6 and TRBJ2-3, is DAGVTQSPTHLIKTRGQQVTLRCSPKSGHDTVSWYQQALGQGPQFIFQYYEEEERQRGNFPDRFSGHQFPNYSSELNVNALLLGDSALYLCASSLGTSGSVADTQYFGPGTRLTVL.

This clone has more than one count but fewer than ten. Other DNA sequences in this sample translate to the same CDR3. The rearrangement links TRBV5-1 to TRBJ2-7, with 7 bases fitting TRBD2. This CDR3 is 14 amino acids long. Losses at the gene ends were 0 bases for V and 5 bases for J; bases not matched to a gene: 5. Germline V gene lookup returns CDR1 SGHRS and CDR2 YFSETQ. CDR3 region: CASSLGTSGDEQYF. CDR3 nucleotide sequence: TGCGCCAGCAGCTTGGGGACTAGTGGGGACGAGCAGTACTTC.

The CDR3 coding sequence is TGTGCCAGTAGTATGGCTAGCGGAAGCTCCTACAATGAGCAGTTCTTC. Translation gives CASSMASGSSYNEQFF. The chain couples TRBV19 to TRBJ2-1; 7 bases map to TRBD2. This CDR3 has 16 residues. V was clipped by 3 bases and J by 0 bases; unmatched bases: 5. The germline gives CDR1 LNHDA, CDR2 SQIVND (reference sequence).

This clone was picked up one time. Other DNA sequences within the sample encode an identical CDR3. The CDR3 loop is CASSLVRGGYNEQFF. CDR3 in DNA: TGTGCCAGCAGCTTAGTCCGGGGTGGTTACAATGAGCAGTTCTTC. This sequence joins TRBV7-2 and TRBJ2-1, with D perhaps matching TRBD2 (5 bases). The CDR3 runs to 15 residues. Germline-derived CDR1 and CDR2 are SGHTA and FQGNSA. The ends were cut back, 1 base at V and 4 bases at J, with 11 bases in the middle.